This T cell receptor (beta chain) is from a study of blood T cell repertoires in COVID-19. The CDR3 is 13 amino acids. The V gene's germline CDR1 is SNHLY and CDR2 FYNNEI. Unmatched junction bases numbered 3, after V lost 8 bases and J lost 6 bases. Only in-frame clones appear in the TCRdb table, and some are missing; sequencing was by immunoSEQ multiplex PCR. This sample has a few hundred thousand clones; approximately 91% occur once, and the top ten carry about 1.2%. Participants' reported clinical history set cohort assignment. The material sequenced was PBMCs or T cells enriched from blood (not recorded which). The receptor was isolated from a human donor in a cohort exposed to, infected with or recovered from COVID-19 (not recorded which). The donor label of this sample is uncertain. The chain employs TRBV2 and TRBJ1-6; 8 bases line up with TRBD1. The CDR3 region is CASGQGGNSPLHF. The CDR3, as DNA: TGTGCCAGCGGACAGGGCGGTAATTCACCCCTCCACTTT.